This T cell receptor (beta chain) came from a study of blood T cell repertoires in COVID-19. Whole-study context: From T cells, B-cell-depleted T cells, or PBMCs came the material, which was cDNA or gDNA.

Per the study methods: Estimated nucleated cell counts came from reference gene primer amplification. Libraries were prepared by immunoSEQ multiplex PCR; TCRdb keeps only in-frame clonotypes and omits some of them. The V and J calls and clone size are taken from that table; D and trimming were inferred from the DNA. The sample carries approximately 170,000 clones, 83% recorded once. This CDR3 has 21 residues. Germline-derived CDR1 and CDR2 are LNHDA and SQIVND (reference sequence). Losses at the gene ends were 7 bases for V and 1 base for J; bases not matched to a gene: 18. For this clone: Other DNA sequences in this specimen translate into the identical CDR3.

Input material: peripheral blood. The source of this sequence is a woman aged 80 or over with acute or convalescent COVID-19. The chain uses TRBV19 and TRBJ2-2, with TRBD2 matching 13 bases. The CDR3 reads CASTPGGARLAGGLNTGELFF. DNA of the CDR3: TGTGCCAGTACCCCTGGGGGGGCGCGACTAGCGGGGGGCCTGAACACCGGGGAGCTGTTTTTT.